In its sample, the clone carrying this TCR beta chain was seen once. These data are taken from a study of blood T cell repertoires in COVID-19. This table comes from immunoSEQ multiplex PCR, and its TCRdb copy is limited to in-frame clones, with some not included. The table records 340,000 or so clones, roughly 84% of them present only once. CDR3 size: 15 residues. Germline V CDR1 and CDR2: SGHTA, FQGNSA. V dropped 3 bases and J dropped 5; count of bases not matched to a gene: 8. The sequenced sample consisted of peripheral blood. The chain combines TRBV7-2 with TRBJ2-5; 8 nucleotides match TRBD2. The origin of this receptor is a man aged 50-59 years with active or convalescent COVID-19. The CDR3 reads CASSLNLAGYETQYF. The CDR3 nucleotides read TGTGCCAGCAGCTTGAATTTAGCGGGGTATGAGACCCAGTACTTC.